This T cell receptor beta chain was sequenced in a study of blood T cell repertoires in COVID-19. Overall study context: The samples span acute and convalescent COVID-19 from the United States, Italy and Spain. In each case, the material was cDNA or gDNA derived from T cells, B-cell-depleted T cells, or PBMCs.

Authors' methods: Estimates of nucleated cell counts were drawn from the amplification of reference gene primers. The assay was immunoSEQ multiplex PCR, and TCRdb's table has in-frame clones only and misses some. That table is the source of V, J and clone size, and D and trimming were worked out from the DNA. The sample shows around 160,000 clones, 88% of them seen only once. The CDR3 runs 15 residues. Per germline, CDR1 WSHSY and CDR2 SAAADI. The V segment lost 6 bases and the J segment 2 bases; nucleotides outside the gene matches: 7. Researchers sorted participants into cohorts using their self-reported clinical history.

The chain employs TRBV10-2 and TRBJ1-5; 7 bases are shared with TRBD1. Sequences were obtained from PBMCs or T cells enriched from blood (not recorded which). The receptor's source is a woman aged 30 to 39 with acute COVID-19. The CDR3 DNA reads TGCGCCAGCAGAGCCGGGACAGTCGGCAATCAGCCCCAGCATTTT. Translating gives CASRAGTVGNQPQHF.